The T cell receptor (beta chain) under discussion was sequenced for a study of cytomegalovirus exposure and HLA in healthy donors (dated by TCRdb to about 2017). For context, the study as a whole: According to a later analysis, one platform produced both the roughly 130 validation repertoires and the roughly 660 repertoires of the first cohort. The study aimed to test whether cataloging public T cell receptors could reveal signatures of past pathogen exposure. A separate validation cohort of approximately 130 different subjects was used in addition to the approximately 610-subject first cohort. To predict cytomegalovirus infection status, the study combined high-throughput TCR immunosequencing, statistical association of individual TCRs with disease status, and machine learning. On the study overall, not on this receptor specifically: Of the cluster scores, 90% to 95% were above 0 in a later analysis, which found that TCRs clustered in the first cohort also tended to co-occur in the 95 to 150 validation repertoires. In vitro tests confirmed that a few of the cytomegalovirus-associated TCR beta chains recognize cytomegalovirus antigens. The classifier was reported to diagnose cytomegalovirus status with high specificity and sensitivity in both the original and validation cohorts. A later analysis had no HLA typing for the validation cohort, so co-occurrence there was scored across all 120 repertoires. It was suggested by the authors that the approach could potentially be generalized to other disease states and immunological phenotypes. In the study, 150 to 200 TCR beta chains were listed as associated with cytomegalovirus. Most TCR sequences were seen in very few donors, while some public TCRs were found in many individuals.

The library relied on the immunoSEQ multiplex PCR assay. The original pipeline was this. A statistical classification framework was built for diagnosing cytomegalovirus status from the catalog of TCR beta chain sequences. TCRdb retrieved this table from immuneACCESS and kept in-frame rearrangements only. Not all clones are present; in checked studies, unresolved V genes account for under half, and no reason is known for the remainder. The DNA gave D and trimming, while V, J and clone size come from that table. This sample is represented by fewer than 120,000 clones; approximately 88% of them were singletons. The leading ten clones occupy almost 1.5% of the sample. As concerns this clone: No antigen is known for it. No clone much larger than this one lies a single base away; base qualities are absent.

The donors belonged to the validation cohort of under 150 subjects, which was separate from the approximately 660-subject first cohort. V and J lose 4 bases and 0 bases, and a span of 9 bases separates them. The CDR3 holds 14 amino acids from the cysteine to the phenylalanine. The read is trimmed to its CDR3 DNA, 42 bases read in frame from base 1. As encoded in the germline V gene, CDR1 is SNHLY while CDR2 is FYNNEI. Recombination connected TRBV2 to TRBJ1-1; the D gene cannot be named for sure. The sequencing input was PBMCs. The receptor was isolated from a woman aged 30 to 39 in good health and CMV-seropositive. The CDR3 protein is CASSVHRMNTEAFF. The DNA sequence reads TGTGCCAGCAGTGTTCACAGAATGAACACTGAAGCTTTCTTT. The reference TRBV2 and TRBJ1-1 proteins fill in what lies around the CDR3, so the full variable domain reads EPEVTQTPSHQVTQMGQEVILRCVPISNHLYFYWYRQILGQKVEFLVSFYNNEISEKSEIFDDQFSVERPDGSNFTLKIRSTKLEDSAMYFCASSVHRMNTEAFFGQGTRLTVV.